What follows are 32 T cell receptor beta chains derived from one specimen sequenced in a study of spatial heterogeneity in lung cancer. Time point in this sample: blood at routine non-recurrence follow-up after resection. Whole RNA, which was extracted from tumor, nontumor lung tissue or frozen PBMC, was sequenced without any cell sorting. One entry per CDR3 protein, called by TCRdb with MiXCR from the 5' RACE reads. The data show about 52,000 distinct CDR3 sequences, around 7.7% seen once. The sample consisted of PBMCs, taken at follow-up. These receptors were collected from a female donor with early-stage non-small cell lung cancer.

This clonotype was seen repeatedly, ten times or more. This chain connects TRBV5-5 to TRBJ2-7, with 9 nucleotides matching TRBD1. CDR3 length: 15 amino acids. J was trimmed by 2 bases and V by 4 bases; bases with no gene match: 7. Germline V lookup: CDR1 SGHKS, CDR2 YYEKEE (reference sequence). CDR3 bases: TGTGCCAGCAGCGTAGGAAGGGACAGGGCCTACGAGCAGTACTTC. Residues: CASSVGRDRAYEQYF. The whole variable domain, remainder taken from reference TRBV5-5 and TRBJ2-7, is DAGVTQSPTHLIKTRGQQVTLRCSPISGHKSVSWYQQVLGQGPQFIFQYYEKEERGRGNFPDRFSARQFPNYSSELNVNALLLGDSALYLCASSVGRDRAYEQYFGPGTRLTVT.

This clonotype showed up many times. For the CDR3, the DNA is TGTGCCAGCAGTTTGACAGCTAACTATGGCTACACCTTC. Its translation: CASSLTANYGYTF. This rearrangement joins TRBV12-3 or TRBV12-4 to TRBJ1-2; TRBD1 might be the D (5 bases). CDR3 length equals 13 residues. V gave up 3 bases and J gave up 0 bases, with 5 bases separating them.

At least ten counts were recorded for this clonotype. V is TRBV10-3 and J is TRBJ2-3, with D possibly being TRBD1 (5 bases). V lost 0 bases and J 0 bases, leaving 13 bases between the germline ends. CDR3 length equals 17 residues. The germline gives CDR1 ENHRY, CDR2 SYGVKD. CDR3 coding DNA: TGTGCCATCAGTGAGTCGATTACAGGAACTAGCACAGATACGCAGTATTTT. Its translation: CAISESITGTSTDTQYF.

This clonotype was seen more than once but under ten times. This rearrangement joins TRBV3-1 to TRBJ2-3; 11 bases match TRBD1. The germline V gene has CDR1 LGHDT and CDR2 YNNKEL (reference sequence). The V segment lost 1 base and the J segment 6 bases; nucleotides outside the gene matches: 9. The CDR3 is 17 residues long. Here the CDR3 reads CASSQGAGTGGRDTQYF. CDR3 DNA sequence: TGTGCCAGCAGCCAAGGTGCCGGGACAGGGGGTCGTGATACGCAGTATTTT.

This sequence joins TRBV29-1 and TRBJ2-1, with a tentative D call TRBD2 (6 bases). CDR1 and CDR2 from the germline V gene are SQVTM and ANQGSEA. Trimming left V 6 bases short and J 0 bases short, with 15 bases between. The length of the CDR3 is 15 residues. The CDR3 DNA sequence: TGCAGCGTCTCCGGGGGTGGGAGCTCCTACAATGAGCAGTTCTTC. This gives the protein CSVSGGGSSYNEQFF.

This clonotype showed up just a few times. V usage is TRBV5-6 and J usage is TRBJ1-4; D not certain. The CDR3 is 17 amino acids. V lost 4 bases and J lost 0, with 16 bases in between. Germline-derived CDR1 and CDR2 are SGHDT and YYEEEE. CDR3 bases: TGTGCCAGCAGCATGGAAAGAGGGCTTGCAACTAATGAAAAACTGTTTTTT. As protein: CASSMERGLATNEKLFF.

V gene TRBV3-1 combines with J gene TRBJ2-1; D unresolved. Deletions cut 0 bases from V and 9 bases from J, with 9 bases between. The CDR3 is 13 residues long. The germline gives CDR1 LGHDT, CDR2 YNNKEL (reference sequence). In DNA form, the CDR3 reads TGTGCCAGCAGCCAAGATTCGGCTGCTGAGCAGTTCTTC. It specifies CASSQDSAAEQFF.

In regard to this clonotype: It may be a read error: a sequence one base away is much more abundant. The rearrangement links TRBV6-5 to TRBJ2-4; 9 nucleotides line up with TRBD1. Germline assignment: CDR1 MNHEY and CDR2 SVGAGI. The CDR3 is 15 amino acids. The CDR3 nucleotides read TGTGCCTGCAGTCCCCCGGGACAGGGCAAAAACATTCAGTACTTC. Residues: CACSPPGQGKNIQYF.

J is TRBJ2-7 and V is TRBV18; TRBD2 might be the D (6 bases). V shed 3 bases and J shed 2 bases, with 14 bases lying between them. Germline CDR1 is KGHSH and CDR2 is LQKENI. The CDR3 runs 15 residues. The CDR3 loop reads CASSPPGGAAYEQYF. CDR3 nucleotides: TGTGCCAGCTCACCTCCCGGCGGGGCCGCCTACGAGCAGTACTTC.

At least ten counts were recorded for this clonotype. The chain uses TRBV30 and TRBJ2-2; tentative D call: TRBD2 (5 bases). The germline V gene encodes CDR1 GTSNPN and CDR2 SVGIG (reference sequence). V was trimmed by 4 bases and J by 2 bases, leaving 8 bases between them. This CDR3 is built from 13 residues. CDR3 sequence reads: CAWTGSNTGELFF. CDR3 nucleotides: TGTGCCTGGACGGGAAGCAACACCGGGGAGCTGTTTTTT.

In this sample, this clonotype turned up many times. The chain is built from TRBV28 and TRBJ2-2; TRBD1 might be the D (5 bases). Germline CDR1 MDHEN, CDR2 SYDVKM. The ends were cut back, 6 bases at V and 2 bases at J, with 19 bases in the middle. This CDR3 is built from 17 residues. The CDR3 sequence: CASSSPRVQANTGELFF. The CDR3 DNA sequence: TGTGCCAGCAGCTCCCCTCGAGTACAGGCTAACACCGGGGAGCTGTTTTTT.

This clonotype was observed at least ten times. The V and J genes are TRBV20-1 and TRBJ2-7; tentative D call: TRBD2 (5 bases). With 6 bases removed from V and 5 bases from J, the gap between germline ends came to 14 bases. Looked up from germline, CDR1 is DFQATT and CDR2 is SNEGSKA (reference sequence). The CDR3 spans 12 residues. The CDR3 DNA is TGCAGTGCCCGCAAGGCGGGCCACGAGCAGTACTTC. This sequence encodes CSARKAGHEQYF.

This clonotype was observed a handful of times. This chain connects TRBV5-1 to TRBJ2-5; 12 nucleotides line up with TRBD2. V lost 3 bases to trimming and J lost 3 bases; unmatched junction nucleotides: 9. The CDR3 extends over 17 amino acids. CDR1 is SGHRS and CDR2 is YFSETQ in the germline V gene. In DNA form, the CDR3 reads TGCGCCAGCAGCTCCCCACTAGCGGGGGGCCTTAAAGAGACCCAGTACTTC. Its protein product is CASSSPLAGGLKETQYF.

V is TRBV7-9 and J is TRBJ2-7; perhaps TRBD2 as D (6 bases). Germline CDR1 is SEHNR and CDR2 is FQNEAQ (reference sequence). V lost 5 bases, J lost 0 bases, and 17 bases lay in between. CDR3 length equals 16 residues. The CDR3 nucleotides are TGTGCCAGCAGCCTAGGTTCCGGGGGAGCCTCCTACGAGCAGTACTTC. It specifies CASSLGSGGASYEQYF.

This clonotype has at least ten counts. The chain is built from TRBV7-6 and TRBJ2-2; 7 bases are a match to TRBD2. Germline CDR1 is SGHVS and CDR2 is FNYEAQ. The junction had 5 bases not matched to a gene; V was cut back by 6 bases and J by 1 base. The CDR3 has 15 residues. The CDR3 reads CASRLAEMNTGELFF. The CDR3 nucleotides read TGTGCCAGCAGGCTAGCGGAGATGAACACCGGGGAGCTGTTTTTT.

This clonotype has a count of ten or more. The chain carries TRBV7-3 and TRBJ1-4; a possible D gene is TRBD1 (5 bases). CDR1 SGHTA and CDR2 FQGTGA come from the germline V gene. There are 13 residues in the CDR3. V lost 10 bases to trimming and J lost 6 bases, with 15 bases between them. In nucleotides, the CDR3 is TGTGCCAAAAACAGAAACAGGCATGAAAAACTGTTTTTT. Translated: CAKNRNRHEKLFF.

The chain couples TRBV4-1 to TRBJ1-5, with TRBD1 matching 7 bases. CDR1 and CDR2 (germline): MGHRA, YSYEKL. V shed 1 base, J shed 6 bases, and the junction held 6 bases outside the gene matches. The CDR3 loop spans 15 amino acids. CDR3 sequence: CASSQALTGSQPQHF. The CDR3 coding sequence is TGCGCCAGCAGCCAAGCTCTGACAGGGAGTCAGCCCCAGCATTTT.

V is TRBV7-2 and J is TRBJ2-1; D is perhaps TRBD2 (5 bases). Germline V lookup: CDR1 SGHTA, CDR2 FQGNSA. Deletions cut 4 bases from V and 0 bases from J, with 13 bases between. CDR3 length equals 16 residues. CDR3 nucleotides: TGTGCCAGCAGCTCCGAACGACTATCCTCCTACAATGAGCAGTTCTTC. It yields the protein CASSSERLSSYNEQFF.

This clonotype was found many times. The CDR3 here is CASSFSLASGGGYNEQFF. The CDR3 DNA follows: TGCGCCAGCAGCTTCTCCTTGGCTAGCGGGGGAGGCTACAATGAGCAGTTCTTC. V usage is TRBV5-1 and J usage is TRBJ2-1; TRBD2 matches 10 bases. Looked up from germline, CDR1 is SGHRS and CDR2 is YFSETQ. The CDR3 covers 18 residues. Trimming took 2 bases from V and 3 from J; bases not matched to a gene: 11.

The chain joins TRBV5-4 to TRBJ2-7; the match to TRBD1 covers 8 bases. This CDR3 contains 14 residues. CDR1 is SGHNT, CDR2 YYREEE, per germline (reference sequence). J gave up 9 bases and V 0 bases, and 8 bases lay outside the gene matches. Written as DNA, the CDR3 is TGTGCCAGCAGCTTGGACCCTGACAGGGGAGGGCAGTACTTC. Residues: CASSLDPDRGGQYF.

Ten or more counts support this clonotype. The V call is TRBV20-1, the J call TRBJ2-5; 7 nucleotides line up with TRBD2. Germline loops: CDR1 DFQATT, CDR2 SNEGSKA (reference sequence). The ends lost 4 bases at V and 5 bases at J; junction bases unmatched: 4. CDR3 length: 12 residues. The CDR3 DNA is TGCAGTGCTACACTAGCGATTGAGACCCAGTACTTC. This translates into CSATLAIETQYF.

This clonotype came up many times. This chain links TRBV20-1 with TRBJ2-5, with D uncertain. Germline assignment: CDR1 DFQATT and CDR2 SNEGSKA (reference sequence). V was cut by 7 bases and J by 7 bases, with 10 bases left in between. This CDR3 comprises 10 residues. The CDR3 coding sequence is TGCAGTGTTTACCTACGGACCCAGTACTTC. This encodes CSVYLRTQYF.

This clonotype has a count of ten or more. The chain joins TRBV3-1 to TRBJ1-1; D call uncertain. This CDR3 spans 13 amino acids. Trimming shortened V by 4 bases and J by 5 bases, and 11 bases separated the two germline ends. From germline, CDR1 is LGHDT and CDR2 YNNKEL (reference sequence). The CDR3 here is CASSPALDTEAFF. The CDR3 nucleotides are TGTGCCAGCAGCCCAGCACTGGATACTGAAGCTTTCTTT.

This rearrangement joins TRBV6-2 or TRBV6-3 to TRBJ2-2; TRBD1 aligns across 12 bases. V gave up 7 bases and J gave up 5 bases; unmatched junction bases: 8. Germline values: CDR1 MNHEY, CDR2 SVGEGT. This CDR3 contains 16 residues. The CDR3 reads CASTPGTGGWTGELFF. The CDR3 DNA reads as TGTGCCAGCACCCCCGGGACAGGGGGCTGGACCGGGGAGCTGTTTTTT.

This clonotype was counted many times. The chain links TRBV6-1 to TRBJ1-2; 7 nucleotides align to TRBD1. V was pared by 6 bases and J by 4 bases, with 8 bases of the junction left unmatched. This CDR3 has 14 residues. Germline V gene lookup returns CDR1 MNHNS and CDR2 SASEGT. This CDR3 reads CASRDRTGAYGYTF. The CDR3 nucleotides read TGTGCCAGCAGGGATAGGACAGGAGCCTATGGCTACACCTTC.

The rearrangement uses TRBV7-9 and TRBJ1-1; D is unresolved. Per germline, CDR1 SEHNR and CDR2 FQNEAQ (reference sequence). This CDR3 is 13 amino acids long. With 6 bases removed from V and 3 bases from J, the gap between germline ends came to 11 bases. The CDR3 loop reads CASRSRTDTEAFF. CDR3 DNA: TGTGCCAGCAGATCCCGCACGGACACTGAAGCTTTCTTT.

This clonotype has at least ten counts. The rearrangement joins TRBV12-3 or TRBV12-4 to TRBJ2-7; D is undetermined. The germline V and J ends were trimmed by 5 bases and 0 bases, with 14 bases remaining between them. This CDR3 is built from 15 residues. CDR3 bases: TGTGCCAGCAGTGAGAACGGGTTTTCCTCCTACGAGCAGTACTTC. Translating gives CASSENGFSSYEQYF.

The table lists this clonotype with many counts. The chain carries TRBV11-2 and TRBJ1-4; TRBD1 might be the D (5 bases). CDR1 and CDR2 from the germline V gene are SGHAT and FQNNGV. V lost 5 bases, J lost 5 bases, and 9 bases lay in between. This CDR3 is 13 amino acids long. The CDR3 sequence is CASSGGENEKLFF. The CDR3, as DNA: TGTGCCAGCAGCGGGGGAGAAAATGAAAAACTGTTTTTT. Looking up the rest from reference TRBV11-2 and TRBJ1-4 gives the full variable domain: EAGVAQSPRYKIIEKRQSVAFWCNPISGHATLYWYQQILGQGPKLLIQFQNNGVVDDSQLPKDRFSAERLKGVDSTLKIQPAKLEDSAVYLCASSGGENEKLFFGSGTQLSVL.

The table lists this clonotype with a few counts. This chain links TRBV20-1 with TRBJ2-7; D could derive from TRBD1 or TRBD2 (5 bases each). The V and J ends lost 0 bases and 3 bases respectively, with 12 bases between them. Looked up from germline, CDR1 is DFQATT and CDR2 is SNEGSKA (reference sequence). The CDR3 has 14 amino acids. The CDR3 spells CSARERGFSYEQYF. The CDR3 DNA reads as TGCAGTGCTAGAGAGAGGGGCTTCAGCTACGAGCAGTACTTC.

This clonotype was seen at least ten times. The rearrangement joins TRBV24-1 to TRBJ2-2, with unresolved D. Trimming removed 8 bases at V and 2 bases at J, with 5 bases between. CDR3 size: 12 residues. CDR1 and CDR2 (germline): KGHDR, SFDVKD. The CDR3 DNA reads TGTGCCACCAACTCAAACACCGGGGAGCTGTTTTTT. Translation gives CATNSNTGELFF.

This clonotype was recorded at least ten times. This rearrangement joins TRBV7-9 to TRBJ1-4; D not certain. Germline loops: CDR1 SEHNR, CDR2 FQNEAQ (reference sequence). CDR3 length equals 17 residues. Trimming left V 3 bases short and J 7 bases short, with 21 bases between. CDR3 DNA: TGTGCCAGCAGCTTTCCCCTCGACGGCCCGATGGGTGAAAAACTGTTTTTT. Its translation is CASSFPLDGPMGEKLFF.

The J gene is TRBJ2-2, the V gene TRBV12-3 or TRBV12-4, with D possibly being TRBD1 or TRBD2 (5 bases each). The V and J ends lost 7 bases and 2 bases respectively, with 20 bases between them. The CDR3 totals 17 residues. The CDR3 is CASTPSAGTLNTGELFF. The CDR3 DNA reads TGTGCCAGCACCCCCTCCGCCGGGACCTTAAACACCGGGGAGCTGTTTTTT.